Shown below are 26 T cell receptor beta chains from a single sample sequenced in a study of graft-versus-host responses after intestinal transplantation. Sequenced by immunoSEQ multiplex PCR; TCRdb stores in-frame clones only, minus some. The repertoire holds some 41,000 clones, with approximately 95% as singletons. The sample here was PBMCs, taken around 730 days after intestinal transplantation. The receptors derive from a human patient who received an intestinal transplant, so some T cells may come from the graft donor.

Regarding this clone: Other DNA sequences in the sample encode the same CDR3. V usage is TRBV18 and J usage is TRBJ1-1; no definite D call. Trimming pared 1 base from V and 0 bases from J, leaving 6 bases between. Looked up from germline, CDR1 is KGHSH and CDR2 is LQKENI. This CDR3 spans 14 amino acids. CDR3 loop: CASSPQGMNTEAFF. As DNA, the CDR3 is TGTGCCAGCTCACCACAGGGCATGAACACTGAAGCTTTCTTT. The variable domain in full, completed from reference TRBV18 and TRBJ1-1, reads NAGVMQNPRHLVRRRGQEARLRCSPMKGHSHVYWYRQLPEEGLKFMVYLQKENIIDESGMPKERFSAEFPKEGPSILRIQQVVRGDSAAYFCASSPQGMNTEAFFGQGTRLTVV.

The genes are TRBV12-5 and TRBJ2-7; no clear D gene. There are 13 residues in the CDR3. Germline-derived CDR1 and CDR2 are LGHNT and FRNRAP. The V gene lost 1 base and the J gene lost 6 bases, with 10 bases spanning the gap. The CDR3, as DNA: TGTGCTAGTGGTTTGGCAAAGGTCGGCGAGCAGTACTTC. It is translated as CASGLAKVGEQYF.

Here the CDR3 DNA reads TGTGCCAGCAGCTTGAATCCCGTGGGATACGAGCAGTACTTC. It yields the protein CASSLNPVGYEQYF. This chain connects TRBV5-5 to TRBJ2-7; D uncertain. Germline-derived CDR1 and CDR2 are SGHKS and YYEKEE (reference sequence). The CDR3 is made up of 14 amino acids. Trimming shortened V by 1 base and J by 4 bases, and 12 bases separated the two germline ends.

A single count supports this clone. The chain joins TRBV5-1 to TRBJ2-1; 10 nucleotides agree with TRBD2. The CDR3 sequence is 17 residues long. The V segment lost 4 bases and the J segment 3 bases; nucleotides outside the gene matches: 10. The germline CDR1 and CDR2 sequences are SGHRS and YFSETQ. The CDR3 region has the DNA TGCGCCAGCAGCATATCGGCTAGCGGGGGACTCTACAATGAGCAGTTCTTC. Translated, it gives CASSISASGGLYNEQFF.

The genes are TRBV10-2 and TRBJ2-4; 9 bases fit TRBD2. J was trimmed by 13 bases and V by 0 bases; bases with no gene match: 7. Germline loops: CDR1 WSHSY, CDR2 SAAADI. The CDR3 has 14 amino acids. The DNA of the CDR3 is TGCGCCAGCAGTGAGTCGGCCACTAGCGGGCCCCAGTACTTC. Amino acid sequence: CASSESATSGPQYF.

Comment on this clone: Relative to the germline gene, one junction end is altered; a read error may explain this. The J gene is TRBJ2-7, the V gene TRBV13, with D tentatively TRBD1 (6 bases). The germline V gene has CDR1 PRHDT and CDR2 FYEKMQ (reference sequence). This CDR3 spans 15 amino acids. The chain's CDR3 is CASSLGRGLPYEQYF. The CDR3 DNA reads TGTGCCAGCAGCCTAGGCAGGGGCTTACCCTACGAGCAGTACTTC.

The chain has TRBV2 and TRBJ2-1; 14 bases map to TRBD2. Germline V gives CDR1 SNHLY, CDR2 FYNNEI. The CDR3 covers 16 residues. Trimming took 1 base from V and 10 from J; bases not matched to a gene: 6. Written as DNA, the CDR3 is TGTGCCAGCAGTGAAGTGACTAGCGGGGGGGCCTACGAGCAGTTCTTC. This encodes CASSEVTSGGAYEQFF.

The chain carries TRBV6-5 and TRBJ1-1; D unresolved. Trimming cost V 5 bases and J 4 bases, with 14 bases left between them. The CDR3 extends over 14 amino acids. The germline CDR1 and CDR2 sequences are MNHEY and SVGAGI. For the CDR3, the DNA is TGTGCCAGCAGTCGGAAGAATAGTCTCACTGAAGCTTTCTTT. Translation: CASSRKNSLTEAFF.

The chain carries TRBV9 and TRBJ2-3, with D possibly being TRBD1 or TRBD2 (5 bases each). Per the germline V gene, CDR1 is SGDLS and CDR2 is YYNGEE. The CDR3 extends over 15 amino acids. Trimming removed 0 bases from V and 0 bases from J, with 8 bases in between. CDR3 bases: TGTGCCAGCAGCGTAGAGAGGGGAAGCACAGATACGCAGTATTTT. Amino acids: CASSVERGSTDTQYF.

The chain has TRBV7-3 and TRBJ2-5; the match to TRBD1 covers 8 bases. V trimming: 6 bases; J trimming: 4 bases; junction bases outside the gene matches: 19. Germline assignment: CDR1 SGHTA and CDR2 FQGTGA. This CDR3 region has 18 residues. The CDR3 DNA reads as TGTGCCAGCAGGAATTTTCCGGGACAGGCCACAGGGGGAGAGACCCAGTACTTC. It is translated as CASRNFPGQATGGETQYF.

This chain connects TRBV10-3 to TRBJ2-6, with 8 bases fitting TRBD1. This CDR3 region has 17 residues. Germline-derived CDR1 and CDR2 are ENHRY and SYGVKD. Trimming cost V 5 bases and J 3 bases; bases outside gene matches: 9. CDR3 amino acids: CAISLSGGAYGANVLTF. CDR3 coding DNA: TGTGCCATCAGTCTGTCAGGGGGCGCCTATGGGGCCAACGTCCTGACTTTC.

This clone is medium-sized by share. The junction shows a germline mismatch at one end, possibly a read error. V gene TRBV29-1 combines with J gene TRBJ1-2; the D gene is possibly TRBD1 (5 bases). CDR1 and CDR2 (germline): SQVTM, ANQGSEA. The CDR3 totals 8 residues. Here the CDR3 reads CSVQQGNF. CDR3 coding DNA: TGCAGCGTTCAGCAGGGAAACTTC.

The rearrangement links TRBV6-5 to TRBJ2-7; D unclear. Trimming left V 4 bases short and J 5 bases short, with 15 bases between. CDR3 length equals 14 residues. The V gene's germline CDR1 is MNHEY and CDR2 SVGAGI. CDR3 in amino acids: CASSLLSSLHEQYF. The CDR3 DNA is TGTGCCAGCAGTTTGCTCTCCAGTCTGCACGAGCAGTACTTC.

CDR3 loop: CAIRRRGAETQYF. CDR3 sequence (DNA): TGTGCCATCCGGCGCAGGGGCGCGGAGACCCAGTACTTC. The gene calls are TRBV10-3 and TRBJ2-5, with D maybe TRBD1 (6 bases). V lost 8 bases and J 5 bases, leaving 15 bases between the germline ends. This CDR3 comprises 13 residues. Germline CDR1 is ENHRY and CDR2 is SYGVKD.

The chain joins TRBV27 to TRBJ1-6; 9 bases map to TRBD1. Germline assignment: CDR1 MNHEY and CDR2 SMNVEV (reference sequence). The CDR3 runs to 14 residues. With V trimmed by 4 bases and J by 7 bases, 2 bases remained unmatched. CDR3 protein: CASSSGTGNSPLHF. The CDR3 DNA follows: TGTGCCAGCAGTTCCGGGACAGGGAATTCACCCCTCCACTTT.

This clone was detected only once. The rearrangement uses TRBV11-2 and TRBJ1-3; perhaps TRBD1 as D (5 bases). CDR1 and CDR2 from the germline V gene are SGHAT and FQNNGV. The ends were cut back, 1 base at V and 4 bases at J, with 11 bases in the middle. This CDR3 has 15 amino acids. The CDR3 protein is CASSLGRDGGNTIYF. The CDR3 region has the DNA TGTGCCAGCAGCTTAGGGCGGGACGGAGGAAACACCATATATTTT.

For the CDR3, the DNA is TGTGCCAGCAGTTTACTAGCGGGCACAGATACGCAGTATTTT. Its translation: CASSLLAGTDTQYF. The chain carries TRBV27 and TRBJ2-3; TRBD2 matches at 7 bases. Trimming took 2 bases from V and 1 from J; bases not matched to a gene: 0. The CDR3 length is 14 residues. Germline-derived CDR1 and CDR2 are MNHEY and SMNVEV (reference sequence).

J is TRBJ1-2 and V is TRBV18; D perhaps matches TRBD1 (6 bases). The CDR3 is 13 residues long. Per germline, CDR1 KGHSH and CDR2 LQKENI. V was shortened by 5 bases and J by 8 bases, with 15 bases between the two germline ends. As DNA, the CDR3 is TGTGCCAGCTCAGACAACAGGGACGGCGGCTACACCTTC. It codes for CASSDNRDGGYTF.

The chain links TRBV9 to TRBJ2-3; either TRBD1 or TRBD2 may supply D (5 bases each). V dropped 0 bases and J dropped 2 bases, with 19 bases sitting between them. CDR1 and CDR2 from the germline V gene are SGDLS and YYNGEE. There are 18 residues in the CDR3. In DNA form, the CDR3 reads TGTGCCAGCAGCGTAGAGGGTTTCCGGGGCCTCCTCACAGATACGCAGTATTTT. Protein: CASSVEGFRGLLTDTQYF.

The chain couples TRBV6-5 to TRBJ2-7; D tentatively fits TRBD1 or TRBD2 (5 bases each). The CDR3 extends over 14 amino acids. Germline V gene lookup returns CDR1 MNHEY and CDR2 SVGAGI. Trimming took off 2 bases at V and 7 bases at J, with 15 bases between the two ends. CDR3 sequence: CASSYGTAFGEQYF. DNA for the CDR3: TGTGCCAGCAGTTACGGGACGGCCTTTGGTGAGCAGTACTTC.

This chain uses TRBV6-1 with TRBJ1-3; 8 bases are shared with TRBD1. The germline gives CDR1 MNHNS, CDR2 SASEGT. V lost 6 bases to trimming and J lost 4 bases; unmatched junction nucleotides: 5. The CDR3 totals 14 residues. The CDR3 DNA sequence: TGTGCCAGCAGCCTTGGACAGGGCGGAAACACCATATATTTT. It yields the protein CASSLGQGGNTIYF.

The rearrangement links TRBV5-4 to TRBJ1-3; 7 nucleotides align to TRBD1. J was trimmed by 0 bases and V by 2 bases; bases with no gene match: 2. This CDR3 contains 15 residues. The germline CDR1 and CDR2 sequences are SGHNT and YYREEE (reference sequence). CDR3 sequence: CASSFGTDSGNTIYF. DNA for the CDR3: TGTGCCAGCAGCTTCGGGACAGACTCTGGAAACACCATATATTTT.

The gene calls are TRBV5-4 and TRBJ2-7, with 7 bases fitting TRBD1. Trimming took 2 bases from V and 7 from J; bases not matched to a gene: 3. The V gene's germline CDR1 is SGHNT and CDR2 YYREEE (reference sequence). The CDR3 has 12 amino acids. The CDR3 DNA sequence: TGTGCCAGCAGCTTCGGACAGGCTGAGCAGTACTTC. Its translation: CASSFGQAEQYF.

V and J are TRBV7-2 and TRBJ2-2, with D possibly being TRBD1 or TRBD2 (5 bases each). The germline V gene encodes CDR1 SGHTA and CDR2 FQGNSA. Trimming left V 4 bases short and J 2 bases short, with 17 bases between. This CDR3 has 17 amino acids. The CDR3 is CASSSLGVGVNTGELFF. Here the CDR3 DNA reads TGTGCCAGCAGCTCCCTCGGAGTGGGGGTAAACACCGGGGAGCTGTTTTTT.

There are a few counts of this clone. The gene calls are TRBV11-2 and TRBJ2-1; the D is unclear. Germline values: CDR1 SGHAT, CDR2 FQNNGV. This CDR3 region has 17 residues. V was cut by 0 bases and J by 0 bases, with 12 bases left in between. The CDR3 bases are TGTGCCAGCAGCTTAGAAGTGGCTTTTTACTCCTACAATGAGCAGTTCTTC. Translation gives CASSLEVAFYSYNEQFF.

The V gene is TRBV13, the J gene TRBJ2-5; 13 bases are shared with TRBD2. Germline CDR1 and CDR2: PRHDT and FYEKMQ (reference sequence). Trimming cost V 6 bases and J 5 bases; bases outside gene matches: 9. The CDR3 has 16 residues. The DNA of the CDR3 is TGTGCCAGCAGTCGACTAGCGGGAGGTCTGGGGGAGACCCAGTACTTC. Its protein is CASSRLAGGLGETQYF.